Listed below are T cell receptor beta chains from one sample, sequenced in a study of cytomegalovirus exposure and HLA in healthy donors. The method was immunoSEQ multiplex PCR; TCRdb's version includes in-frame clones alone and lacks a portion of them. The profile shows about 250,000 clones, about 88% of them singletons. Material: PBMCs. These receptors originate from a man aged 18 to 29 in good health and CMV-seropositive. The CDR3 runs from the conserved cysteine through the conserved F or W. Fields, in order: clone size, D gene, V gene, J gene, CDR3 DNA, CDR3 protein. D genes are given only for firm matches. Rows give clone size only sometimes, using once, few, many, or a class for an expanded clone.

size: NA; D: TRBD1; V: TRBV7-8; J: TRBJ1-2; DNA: TGTGCCAGCAGCACGGCAACAGGGGCTCCTTATGGCTACACCTTC; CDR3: CASSTATGAPYGYTF
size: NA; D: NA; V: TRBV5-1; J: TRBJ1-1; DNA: TGCGCCAGCAGCTTGGGAGGTCTGTTGAACACTGAAGCTTTCTTT; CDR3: CASSLGGLLNTEAFF
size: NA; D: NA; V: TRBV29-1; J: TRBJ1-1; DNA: TGCAGCGTCCGACGGGGGAACACTGAAGCTTTCTTT; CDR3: CSVRRGNTEAFF
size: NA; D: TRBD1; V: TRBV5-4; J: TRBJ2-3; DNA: TGTGCCCACGTCGACAGGGGGGGTACAGATACGCAGTATTTT; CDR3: CAHVDRGGTDTQYF
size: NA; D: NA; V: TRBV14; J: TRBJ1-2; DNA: TGTGCCAGCAGCCGAACCCTCTACGATGGCTACACCTTC; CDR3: CASSRTLYDGYTF
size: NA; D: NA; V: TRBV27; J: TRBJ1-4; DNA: TGTGCCAGCAGAAACCGGGGACTTAATGAAAAACTGTTTTTT; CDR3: CASRNRGLNEKLFF
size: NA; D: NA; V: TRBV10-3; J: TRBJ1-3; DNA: TGTGCCATCAGTGTAGGTCCGGCCTCTGGAAACACCATATATTTT; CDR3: CAISVGPASGNTIYF
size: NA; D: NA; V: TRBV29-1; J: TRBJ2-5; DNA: TGCAGCGTCCAGGACCATTGGGGAGAGACCCAGTACTTC; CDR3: CSVQDHWGETQYF
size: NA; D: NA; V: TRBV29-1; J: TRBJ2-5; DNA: TGCAGCGTTGATGGACTGGGGGTGGAGGAGACCCAGTACTTC; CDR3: CSVDGLGVEETQYF
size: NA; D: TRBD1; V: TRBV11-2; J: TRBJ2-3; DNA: TGTGCCAGCAGCGCGGGACAGGGATTGGGCACAGATACGCAGTATTTT; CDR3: CASSAGQGLGTDTQYF
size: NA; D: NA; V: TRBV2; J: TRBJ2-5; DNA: TGTGCCAGCAGGAGGAGATCAGGGGAGACCCAGTACTTC; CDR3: CASRRRSGETQYF
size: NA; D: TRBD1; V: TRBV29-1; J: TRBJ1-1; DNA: TGCAGCGTTAGACAGGGGGCAGTCGCTGAAGCTTTCTTT; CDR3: CSVRQGAVAEAFF
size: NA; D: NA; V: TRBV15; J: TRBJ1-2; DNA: TGTGCCACCAGCAACGGCGGCGGCTACACCTTC; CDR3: CATSNGGGYTF
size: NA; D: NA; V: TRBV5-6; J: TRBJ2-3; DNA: TGTGCCAGCAGCTTCGGACGAAGCACAGATACGCAGTATTTT; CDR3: CASSFGRSTDTQYF
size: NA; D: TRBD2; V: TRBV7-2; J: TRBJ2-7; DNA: TGTGCCAGCAGCTTACGACATGCCGGGAGGGGTAGCTCCTACGAGCAGTACTTC; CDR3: CASSLRHAGRGSSYEQYF
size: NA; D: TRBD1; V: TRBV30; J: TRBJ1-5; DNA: TGTGCCTGGAGTGCAGGGACAGGCAATCAGCCCCAGCATTTT; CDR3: CAWSAGTGNQPQHF
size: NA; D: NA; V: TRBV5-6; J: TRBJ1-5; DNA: TGTGCCAGCAGTCTTGGCAACAATCAGCCCCAGCATTTT; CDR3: CASSLGNNQPQHF
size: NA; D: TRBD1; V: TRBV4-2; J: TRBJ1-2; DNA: TGTGCCAGCAGCCAGCGGAGGGGGCGCTTTAGGAGAGGCTACACCTTC; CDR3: CASSQRRGRFRRGYTF
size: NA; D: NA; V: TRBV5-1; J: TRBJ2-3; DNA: TGCGCCAGCAGCCCGGGCGAGGAGCGGGTCGTATGGGATACGCAGTATTTT; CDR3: CASSPGEERVVWDTQYF
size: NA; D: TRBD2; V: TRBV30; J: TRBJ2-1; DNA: TGTGCCTGGAGTGGGACTAGTTACAATGAGCAGTTCTTC; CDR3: CAWSGTSYNEQFF
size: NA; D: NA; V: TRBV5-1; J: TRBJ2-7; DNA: TGCGCCAGCAGCGTCCGGGACCCGAGCTCCTACGAGCAGTACTTC; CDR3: CASSVRDPSSYEQYF
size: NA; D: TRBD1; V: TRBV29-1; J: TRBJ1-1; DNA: TGCAGCGCACGGACAGGGGATGGCACTGAAGCTTTCTTT; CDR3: CSARTGDGTEAFF
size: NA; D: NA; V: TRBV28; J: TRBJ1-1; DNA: TGTGCCAGCAGTTTAGCTGAAGGGGTGAACACTGAAGCTTTCTTT; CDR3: CASSLAEGVNTEAFF
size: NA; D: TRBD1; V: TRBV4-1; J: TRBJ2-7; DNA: TGCGCCAGCAGCCCTTGGGGGCAGGGGGACAGCGAGCAGTACTTC; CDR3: CASSPWGQGDSEQYF
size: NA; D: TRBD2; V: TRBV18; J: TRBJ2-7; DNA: TGTGCCAGCTCACCACTTGCTAGCGGCACCTACGAGCAGTACTTC; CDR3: CASSPLASGTYEQYF
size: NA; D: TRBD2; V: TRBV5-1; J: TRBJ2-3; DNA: TGCGCCAGCAGCTTGGACAGCGGGAGGACAGATACGCAGTATTTT; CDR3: CASSLDSGRTDTQYF
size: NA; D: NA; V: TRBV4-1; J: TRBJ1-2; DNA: TGCGCCAGCAGCCAAGTCTCGCAAGGCTACACCTTC; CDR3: CASSQVSQGYTF
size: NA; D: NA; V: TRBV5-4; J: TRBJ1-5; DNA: TGTGCCAGCAGCGAGGGACGGAGTAGCAATCAGCCCCAGCATTTT; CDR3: CASSEGRSSNQPQHF
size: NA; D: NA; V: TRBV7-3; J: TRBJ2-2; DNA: TGTGCCAGCAGCTCTGAGACCACCGGGGAGCTGTTTTTT; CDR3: CASSSETTGELFF
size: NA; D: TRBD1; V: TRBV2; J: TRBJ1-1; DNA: TGTGCCAGCATTCCTAGGGGGACAGGGGGCACTGAAGCTTTCTTT; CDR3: CASIPRGTGGTEAFF
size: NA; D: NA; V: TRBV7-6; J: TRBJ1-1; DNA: TGTGCCAGCAGCTTAGAAATAGGATTTGAAGCTTTCTTT; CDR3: CASSLEIGFEAFF
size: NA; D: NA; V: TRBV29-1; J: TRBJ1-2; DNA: TGCAGCGTTGAAATCCCGACAGCTAACTATGGCTACACCTTC; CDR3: CSVEIPTANYGYTF
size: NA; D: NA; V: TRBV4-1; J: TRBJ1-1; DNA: TGCGCCAGCAGCCAAGATTGGCAGATGAACACTGAAGCTTTCTTT; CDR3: CASSQDWQMNTEAFF
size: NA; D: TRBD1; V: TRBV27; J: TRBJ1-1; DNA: TGTGCCAGCAGTCCCTCGACAGGGGGATACACTGAAGCTTTCTTT; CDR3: CASSPSTGGYTEAFF
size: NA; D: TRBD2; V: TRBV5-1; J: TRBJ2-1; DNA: TGCGCCAGCAGCCAAACTAGCGGGGAATACAATGAGCAGTTCTTC; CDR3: CASSQTSGEYNEQFF
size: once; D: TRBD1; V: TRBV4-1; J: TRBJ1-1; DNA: TGCGCCAGCAGCCAAGAATCTGGAGGGGGCTATGTTGGTGAAGCTTTCTTT; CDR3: CASSQESGGGYVGEAFF
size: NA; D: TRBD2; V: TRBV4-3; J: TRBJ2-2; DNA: TGCGCCAGCAGCCTCCCCTCTAGCGGGGGAACAAACACCGGGGAGCTGTTTTTT; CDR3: CASSLPSSGGTNTGELFF
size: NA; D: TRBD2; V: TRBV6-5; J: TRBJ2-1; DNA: TGTGCCAGCAGTTACTTCAAAGGGACTAGCGGTGAGCAGTTCTTC; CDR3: CASSYFKGTSGEQFF
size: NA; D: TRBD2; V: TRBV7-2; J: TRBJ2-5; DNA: TGTGCCAGCAGCTTAGGCGGGAGCCAAGAGACCCAGTACTTC; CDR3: CASSLGGSQETQYF
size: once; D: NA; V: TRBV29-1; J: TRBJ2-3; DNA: TGCAGCACCCGGAGGGGAAGCACAGATACGCAGTATTTT; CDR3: CSTRRGSTDTQYF
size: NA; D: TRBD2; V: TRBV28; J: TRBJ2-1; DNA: TGTGCCAGCAGTCCCGGGACTAGTCAAATTGGGCGGCAGTTCTTC; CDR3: CASSPGTSQIGRQFF
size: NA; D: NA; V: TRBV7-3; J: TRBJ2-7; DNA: TGTGCCAGCAGCTTAGTGCCGGGAGAGCAGTACTTC; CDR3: CASSLVPGEQYF